Reported below is one T cell receptor beta chain. The germline V gene encodes CDR1 MNHEY and CDR2 SVGAGI. The CDR3 has 14 amino acids. Trimming cost V 6 bases and J 0 bases, with 9 bases left between them. Researchers ran the PCR with 60 Vbeta and 13 Jbeta primers. The table came from immunoSEQ multiplex PCR; TCRdb's copy has only in-frame clones and leaves some out. Its clone listing holds about 75,000 clones. This specimen belongs to a study of cytomegalovirus exposure and HLA in healthy donors. The chain combines TRBV6-5 with TRBJ1-5; maybe TRBD1 (5 bases). This TCR came from a young man in good health and CMV-seropositive. Sequencing was done on a sample of PBMCs. CDR3 coding DNA: TGTGCCAGCAGAACAGGTAGTAGCAATCAGCCCCAGCATTTT. Protein: CASRTGSSNQPQHF.